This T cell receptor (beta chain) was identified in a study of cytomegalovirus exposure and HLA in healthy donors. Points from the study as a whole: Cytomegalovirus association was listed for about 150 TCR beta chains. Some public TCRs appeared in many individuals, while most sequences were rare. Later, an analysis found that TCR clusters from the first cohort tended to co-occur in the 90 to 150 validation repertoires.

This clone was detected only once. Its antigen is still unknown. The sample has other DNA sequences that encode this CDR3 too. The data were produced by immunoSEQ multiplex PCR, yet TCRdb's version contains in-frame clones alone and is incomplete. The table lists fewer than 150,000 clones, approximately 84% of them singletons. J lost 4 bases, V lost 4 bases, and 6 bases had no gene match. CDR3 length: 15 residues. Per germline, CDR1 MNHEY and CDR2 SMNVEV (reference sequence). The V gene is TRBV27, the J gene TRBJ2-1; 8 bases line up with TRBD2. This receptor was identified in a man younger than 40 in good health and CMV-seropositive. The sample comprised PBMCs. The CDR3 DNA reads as TGTGCCAGCAGTTCCTTAGCGGGGAGGTACAATGAGCAGTTCTTC. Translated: CASSSLAGRYNEQFF.